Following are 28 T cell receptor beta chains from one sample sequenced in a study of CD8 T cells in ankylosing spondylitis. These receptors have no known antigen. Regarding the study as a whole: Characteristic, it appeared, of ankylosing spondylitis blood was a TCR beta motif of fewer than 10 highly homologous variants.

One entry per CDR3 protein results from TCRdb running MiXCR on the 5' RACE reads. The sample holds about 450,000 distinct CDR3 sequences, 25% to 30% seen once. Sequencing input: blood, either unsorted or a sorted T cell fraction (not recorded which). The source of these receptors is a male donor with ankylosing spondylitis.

The CDR3 DNA sequence: TGCAGTGCTACCCGGACAGGGGCGAAAGAGACCCAGTACTTC. Amino acid sequence: CSATRTGAKETQYF. The genes are TRBV20-1 and TRBJ2-5, with 9 bases lining up with TRBD1. CDR3 length: 14 amino acids. V trimming: 4 bases; J trimming: 3 bases; junction bases outside the gene matches: 6. From germline, CDR1 is DFQATT and CDR2 SNEGSKA (reference sequence).

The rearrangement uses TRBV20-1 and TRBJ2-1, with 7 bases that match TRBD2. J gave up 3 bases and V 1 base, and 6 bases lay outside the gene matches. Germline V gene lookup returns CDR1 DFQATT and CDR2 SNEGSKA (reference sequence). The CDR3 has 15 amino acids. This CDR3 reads CSARVGPSGYNEQFF. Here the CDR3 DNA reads TGCAGTGCTAGAGTTGGGCCTAGCGGCTACAATGAGCAGTTCTTC.

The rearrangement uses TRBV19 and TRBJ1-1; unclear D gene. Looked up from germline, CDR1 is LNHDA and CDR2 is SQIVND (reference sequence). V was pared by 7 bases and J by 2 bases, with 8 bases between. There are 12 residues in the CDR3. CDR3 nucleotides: TGTGCCAGTAACGTCTACAACACTGAAGCTTTCTTT. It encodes CASNVYNTEAFF.

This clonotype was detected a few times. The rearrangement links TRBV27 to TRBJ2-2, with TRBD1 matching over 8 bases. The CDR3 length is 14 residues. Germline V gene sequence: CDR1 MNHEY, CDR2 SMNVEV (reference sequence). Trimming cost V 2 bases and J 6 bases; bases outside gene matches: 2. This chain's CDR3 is CASSLNRGAGELFF. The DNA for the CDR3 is TGTGCCAGCAGTTTAAACAGGGGGGCCGGGGAGCTGTTTTTT.

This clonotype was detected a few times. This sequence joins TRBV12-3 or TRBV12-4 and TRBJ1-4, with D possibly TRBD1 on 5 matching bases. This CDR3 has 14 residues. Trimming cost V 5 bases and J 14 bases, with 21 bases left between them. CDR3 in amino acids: CASSPGIGGSGLFF. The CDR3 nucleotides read TGTGCCAGCAGTCCGGGTATTGGGGGAAGTGGGCTGTTTTTT.

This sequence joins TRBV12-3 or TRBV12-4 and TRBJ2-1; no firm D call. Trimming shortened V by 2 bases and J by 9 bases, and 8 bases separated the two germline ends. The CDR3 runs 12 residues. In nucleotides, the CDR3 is TGTGCCAGCAGTTTAACGTTGGGTGAGCAGTTCTTC. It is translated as CASSLTLGEQFF.

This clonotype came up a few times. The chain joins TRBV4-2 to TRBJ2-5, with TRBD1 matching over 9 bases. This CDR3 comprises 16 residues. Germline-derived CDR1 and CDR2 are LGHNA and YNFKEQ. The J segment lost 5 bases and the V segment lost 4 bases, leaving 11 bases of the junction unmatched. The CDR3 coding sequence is TGTGCCAGCAGCCGCCTTCCACAGGGGGCCGTGGAGACCCAGTACTTC. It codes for CASSRLPQGAVETQYF.

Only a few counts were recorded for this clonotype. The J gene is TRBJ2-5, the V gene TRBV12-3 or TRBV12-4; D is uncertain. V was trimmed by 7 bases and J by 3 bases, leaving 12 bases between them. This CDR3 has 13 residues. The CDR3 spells CASNKGQKETQYF. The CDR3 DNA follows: TGTGCCAGCAATAAAGGGCAGAAAGAGACCCAGTACTTC.

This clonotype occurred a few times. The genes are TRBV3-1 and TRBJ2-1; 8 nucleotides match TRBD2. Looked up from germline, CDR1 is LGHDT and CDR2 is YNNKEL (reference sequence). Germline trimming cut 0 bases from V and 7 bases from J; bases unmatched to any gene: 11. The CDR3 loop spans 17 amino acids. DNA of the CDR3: TGTGCCAGCAGCCAAGATTACGGGAGGGCCTTAGGGAATGAGCAGTTCTTC. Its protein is CASSQDYGRALGNEQFF.

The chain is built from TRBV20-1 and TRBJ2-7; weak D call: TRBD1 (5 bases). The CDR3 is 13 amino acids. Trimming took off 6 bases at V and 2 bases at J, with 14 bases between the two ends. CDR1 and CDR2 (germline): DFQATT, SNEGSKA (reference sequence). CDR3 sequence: CSAPRVGPYEQYF. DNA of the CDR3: TGCAGTGCCCCCAGGGTGGGCCCCTACGAGCAGTACTTC.

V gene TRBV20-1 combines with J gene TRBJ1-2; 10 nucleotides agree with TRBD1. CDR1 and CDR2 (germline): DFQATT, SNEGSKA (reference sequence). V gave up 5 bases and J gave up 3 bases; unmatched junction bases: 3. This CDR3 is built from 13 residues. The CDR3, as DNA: TGCAGTGCTCCCGGGACAGGGGACTATGGCTACACCTTC. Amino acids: CSAPGTGDYGYTF.

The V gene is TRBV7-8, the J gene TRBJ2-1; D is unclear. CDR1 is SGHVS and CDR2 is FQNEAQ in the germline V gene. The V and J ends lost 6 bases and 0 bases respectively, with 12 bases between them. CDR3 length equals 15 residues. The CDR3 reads CASSSAWSSYNEQFF. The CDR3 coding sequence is TGTGCCAGCAGTTCAGCGTGGAGCTCCTACAATGAGCAGTTCTTC.

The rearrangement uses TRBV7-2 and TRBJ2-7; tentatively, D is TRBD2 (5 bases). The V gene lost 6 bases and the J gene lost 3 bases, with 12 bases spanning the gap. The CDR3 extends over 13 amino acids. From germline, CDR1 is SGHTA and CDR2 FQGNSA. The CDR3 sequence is CASSQTKGYEQYF. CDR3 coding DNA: TGTGCCAGCAGTCAGACTAAGGGCTACGAGCAGTACTTC.

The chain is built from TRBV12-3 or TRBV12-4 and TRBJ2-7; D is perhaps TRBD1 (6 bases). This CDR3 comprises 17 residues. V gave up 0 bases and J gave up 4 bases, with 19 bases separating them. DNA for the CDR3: TGTGCCAGCAGTTTAGCGCTAGGCAGGGGCGCCGCGTACGAGCAGTACTTC. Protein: CASSLALGRGAAYEQYF.

The CDR3 reads CASSLYRGSGTGELFF. The CDR3 DNA is TGCGCCAGCAGCTTGTACAGGGGGAGTGGCACCGGGGAGCTGTTTTTT. The chain recombines TRBV5-1 with TRBJ2-2; TRBD1 matches 8 bases. CDR3 length: 16 residues. The germline gives CDR1 SGHRS, CDR2 YFSETQ. The junction had 6 bases not matched to a gene; V was cut back by 1 base and J by 4 bases. Complete variable domain (other parts from reference TRBV5-1 and TRBJ2-2): KAGVTQTPRYLIKTRGQQVTLSCSPISGHRSVSWYQQTPGQGLQFLFEYFSETQRNKGNFPGRFSGRQFSNSRSEMNVSTLELGDSALYLCASSLYRGSGTGELFFGEGSRLTVL.

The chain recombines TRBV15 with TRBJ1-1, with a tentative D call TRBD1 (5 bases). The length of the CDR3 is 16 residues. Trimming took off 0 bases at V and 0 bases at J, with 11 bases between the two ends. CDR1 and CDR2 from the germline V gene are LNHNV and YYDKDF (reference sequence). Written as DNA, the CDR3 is TGTGCCACCAGCAGAGATCAGGGAGGGGTGAACACTGAAGCTTTCTTT. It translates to CATSRDQGGVNTEAFF. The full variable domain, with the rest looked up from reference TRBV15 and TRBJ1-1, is DAMVIQNPRYQVTQFGKPVTLSCSQTLNHNVMYWYQQKSSQAPKLLFHYYDKDFNNEADTPDNFQSRRPNTSFCFLDIRSPGLGDTAMYLCATSRDQGGVNTEAFFGQGTRLTVV.

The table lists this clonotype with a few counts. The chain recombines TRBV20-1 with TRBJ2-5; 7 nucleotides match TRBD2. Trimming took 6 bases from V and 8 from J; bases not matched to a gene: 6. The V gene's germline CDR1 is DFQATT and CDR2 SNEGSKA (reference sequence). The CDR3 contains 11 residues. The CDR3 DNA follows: TGCAGTGCCGTAGCGGGTCAAACCCAGTACTTC. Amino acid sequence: CSAVAGQTQYF.

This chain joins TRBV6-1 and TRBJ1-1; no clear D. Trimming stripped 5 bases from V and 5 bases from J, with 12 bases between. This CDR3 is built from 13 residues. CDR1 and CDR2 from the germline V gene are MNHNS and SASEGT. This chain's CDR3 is CASSPTLRTEAFF. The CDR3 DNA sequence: TGTGCCAGCAGTCCGACTCTGAGGACTGAAGCTTTCTTT.

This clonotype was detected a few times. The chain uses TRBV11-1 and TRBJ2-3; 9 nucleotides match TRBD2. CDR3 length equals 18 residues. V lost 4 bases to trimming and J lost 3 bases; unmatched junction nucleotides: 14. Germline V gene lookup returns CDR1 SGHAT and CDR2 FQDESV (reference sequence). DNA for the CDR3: TGTGCCAGCAGCTCCTATATCCCCTCCGCGGGAGGGACAGATACGCAGTATTTT. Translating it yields CASSSYIPSAGGTDTQYF.

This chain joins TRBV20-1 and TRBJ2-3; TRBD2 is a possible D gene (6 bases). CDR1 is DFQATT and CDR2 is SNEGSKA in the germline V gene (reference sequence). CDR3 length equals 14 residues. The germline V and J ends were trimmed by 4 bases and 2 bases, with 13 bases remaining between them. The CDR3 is CSATQGGITDTQYF. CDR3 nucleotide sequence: TGCAGTGCTACTCAGGGCGGGATCACAGATACGCAGTATTTT.

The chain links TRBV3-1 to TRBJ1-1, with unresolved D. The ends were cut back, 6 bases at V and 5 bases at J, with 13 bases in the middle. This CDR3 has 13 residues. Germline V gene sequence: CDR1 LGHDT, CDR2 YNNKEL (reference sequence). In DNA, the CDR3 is TGTGCCAGCAGTTGGGATGGATGGACTGAAGCTTTCTTT. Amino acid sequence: CASSWDGWTEAFF. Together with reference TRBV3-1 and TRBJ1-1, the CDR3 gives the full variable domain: DTAVSQTPKYLVTQMGNDKSIKCEQNLGHDTMYWYKQDSKKFLKIMFSYNNKELIINETVPNRFSPKSPDKAHLNLHINSLELGDSAVYFCASSWDGWTEAFFGQGTRLTVV.

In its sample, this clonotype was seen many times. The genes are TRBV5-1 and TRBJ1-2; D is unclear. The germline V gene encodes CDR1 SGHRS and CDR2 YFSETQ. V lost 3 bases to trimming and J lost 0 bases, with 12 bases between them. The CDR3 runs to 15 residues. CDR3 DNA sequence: TGCGCCAGCAGCTCTTACGGGATTTCTAACTATGGCTACACCTTC. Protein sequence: CASSSYGISNYGYTF.

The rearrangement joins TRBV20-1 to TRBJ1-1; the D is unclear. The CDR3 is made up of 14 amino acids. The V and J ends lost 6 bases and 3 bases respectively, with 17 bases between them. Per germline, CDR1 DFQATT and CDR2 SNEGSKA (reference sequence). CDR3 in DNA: TGCAGTGCCCAGAGCCCCGGCCGGTACACTGAAGCTTTCTTT. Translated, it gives CSAQSPGRYTEAFF.

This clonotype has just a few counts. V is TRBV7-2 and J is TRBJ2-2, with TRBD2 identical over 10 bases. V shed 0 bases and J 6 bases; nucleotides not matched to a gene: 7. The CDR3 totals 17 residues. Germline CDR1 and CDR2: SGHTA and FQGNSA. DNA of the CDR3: TGTGCCAGCAGCTTAGCGCTGTCTAGCGGGAGCCCCGGGGAGCTGTTTTTT. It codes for CASSLALSSGSPGELFF.

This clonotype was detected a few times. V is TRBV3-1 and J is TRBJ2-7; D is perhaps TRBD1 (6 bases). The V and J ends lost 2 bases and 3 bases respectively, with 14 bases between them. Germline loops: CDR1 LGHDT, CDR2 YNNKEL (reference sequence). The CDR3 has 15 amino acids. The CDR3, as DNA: TGTGCCAGCAGCCAATACGGGACACCCTACTACGAGCAGTACTTC. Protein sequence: CASSQYGTPYYEQYF.

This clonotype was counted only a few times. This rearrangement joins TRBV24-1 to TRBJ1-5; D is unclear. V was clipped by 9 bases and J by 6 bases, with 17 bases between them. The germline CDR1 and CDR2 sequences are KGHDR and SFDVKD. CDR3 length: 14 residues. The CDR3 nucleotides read TGTGCCACCCGTGGGAATGCAGCCGGTCAGCCCCAGCATTTT. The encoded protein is CATRGNAAGQPQHF.

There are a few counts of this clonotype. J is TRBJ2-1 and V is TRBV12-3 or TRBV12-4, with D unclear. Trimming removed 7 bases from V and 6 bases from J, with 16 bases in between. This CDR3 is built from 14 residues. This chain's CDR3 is CASTPEPPPNEQFF. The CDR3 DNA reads TGTGCCAGCACCCCGGAACCTCCGCCCAATGAGCAGTTCTTC.

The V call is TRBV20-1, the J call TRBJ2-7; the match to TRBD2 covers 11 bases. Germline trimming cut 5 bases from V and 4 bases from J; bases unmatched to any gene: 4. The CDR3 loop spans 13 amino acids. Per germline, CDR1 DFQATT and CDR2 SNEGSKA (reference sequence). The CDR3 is CSAPVAGGYEQYF. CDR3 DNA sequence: TGCAGTGCTCCCGTAGCGGGAGGGTACGAGCAGTACTTC.